This record looks at one TCR beta chain sequence and its context. The antigen this receptor binds is unknown. Base qualities are missing; no much larger clone stands one base away. This sample was included in a study of shared clonotypes between healthy human individuals (dated by TCRdb to 2018 to 2020). About the investigation overall: The cohort included three men and a couple of women between 18 and 49 years of age. To estimate repertoire size and how much clonotypes are shared between individuals, the study performed deep sequencing of blood TCR repertoires from 4 to 6 healthy adults. To increase sequencing depth and limit assay-specific biases, TCR repertoire library preparation and sequencing were carried out by different laboratories using diverse techniques. Between about 0.8 and 9.5 billion PBMCs per donor were obtained by leukapheresis. The full study reports these points: The genetic and exposure-history diversity represented was limited by the small number of donors. Sampling was restricted to blood, and TCR repertoires in tissue are likely to differ from TCR repertoires in blood. Pairwise subsampling led to the expectation that sequencing depth would affect the degree of clonotype sharing among donors.

The donors were healthy, HIV-negative adults who had no recently reported acute infections or vaccinations. Only Caucasian adults living in Nashville, Tennessee, USA were represented among the donors. In the unsorted samples, 87 million or so PBMCs were counted, and genomic DNA was extracted using the QIAamp DNA Blood Mini kit. Blood was obtained by leukapheresis, after which PBMCs were separated by Ficoll-Histopaque density gradient centrifugation and cryopreserved in liquid nitrogen vapor phase. Taken from cysteine to phenylalanine, the CDR3 has 11 residues. Only CDR3 DNA remains: 33 bases, in frame from the first base. Via the germline V gene (reference sequence), CDR1 is LNHDA and CDR2 SQIVND. V is clipped by 6 bases and J by 5 bases, and the sequence between their germline boundaries is 7 bases long. Using the deep immunoSEQ assay, TCR CDR3 regions were amplified from genomic DNA by multiplex PCR. Genomic DNA extracted from each cell subset was distributed evenly over all wells of several immunoSEQ 96-well plates, and each plate served as one replicate. For unsorted PBMC, each replicate PCR was loaded with 300 to 350 ng genomic DNA, equivalent to 25,000 to 35,000 T cell genomes. Ten immunoSEQ deep assay plates were used to sequence unsorted PBMC genomic DNA. Purified libraries were measured with a Qubit 3.0 fluorometer, size-checked on a Bioanalyzer 2100, and measured again with the KAPA Library Quantification kit. A separate single-read 150-cycle Illumina NextSeq 550 flow cell was used to sequence each immunoSEQ 96-well plate. As for the authors' bioinformatics: Because the immunoSEQ output included only junctional sequences and no quality scores, the filtering could not be the same as the filtering used for full-length reads. Sequences were annotated with PyIR, a Python wrapper for IgBLAST v1.9, using IMGT germline references to assign V/J genes and CDR3. Any read was removed if the V/J assignment was weak (E-value above 1e-6), the CDR3 was missing, or the read contained stop codons, out-of-frame junctions, or ambiguous translated residues. V3J clonotypes were defined as sequences sharing the same inferred V gene, J gene, and CDR3 amino acid sequence. The percentage overlap between two repertoires was calculated by dividing the number of shared unique clonotypes by the size of the smaller repertoire. Repertoire richness was assessed with RTK rarefaction, the Chao1 estimator, and Recon v2.1 estimates of unobserved clonotypes. TCRdb limited this immuneACCESS table to in-frame rearrangements with V and J called. A share of clones is missing; checked studies link under half to unresolved V genes, and the rest is unexplained. That table is the source of V, J and clone size, and D and trimming were worked out from the DNA. The sample data list 490,000 or so clones, and less than 80% of these were observed just once. The ten most abundant clones make up 9.5% to 15% of the sample.

The rearrangement combines TRBV19 with TRBJ2-5; there is no confident call for the D gene. Sequencing was carried out using PBMCs. This sequence originates from a woman in her thirties or forties in good health. Some clones in this sample may be carry-over from other donors' samples. This receptor carries the CDR3 CASSHGETQYF. The DNA sequence reads TGTGCCAGTAGCCATGGGGAGACCCAGTACTTC.